This T cell receptor beta chain stems from a study of cytomegalovirus exposure and HLA in healthy donors. Clones were read by immunoSEQ multiplex PCR, and TCRdb kept only the in-frame ones, dropping some. The sample carries around 98,000 clones, approximately 84% recorded once. As for this clone: The identical CDR3 is also encoded by other nucleotide sequences in the sample.

The germline V gene encodes CDR1 WSHSY and CDR2 SAAADI. This CDR3 has 16 residues. V gave up 0 bases and J gave up 4 bases; unmatched junction bases: 2. The rearrangement uses TRBV10-2 and TRBJ2-2; 10 positions agree with TRBD1. This receptor was identified in a man aged 18 to 35 in good health and CMV-seropositive. Sequencing was carried out using PBMCs. The CDR3 coding sequence is TGCGCCAGCAGTGAGTCCCGGGACAGGGGCACCGGGGAGCTGTTTTTT. Protein product: CASSESRDRGTGELFF.